The clone carrying this T cell receptor beta chain was seen only a few times. Its antigen is still unknown. This CDR3 has 17 residues. Trimming stripped 5 bases from V and 5 bases from J, with 24 bases between. Germline V CDR1 and CDR2: SGHTA, FQGNSA. The authors amplified TCR beta CDR3 regions, and they did so from RNA transcripts for repertoire sequencing. HTBI-primed first-round RT-PCR preceded second-round multiplex PCR. TCRdb independently ran MiXCR on the multiplex PCR reads; one entry per CDR3 protein. This sample has around 1,000,000 distinct CDR3 sequences, with about 40% found just once. The sample is drawn from a study of Graves' ophthalmopathy and Graves' hyperthyroidism. Whole-study results and caveats: Blood also contained most of the expanded thyroid clonotypes above 0.001 frequency.

Material for sequencing was peripheral blood or thyroid tissue (not recorded which). The rearrangement links TRBV7-2 to TRBJ2-5; D may be TRBD2 (6 bases). The TCR originated in an adult man with Graves' hyperthyroidism. The CDR3 DNA is TGTGCCAGCAGCAACAACAAGGGCGGAGGGGCTGGTGAGACCCAGTACTTC. Amino acids: CASSNNKGGGAGETQYF.